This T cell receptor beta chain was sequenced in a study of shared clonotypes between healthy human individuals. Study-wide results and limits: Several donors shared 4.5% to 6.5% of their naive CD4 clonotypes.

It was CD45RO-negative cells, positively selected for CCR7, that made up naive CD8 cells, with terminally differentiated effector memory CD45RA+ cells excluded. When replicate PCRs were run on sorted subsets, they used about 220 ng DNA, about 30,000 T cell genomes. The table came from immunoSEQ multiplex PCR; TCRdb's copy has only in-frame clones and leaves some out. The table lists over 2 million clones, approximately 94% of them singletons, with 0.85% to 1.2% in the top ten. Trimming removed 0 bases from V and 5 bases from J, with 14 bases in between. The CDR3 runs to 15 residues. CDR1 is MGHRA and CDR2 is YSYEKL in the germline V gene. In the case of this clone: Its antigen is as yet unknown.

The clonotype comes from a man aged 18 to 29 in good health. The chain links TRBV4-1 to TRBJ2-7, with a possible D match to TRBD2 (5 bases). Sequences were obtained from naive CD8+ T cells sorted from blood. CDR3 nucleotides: TGCGCCAGCAGCCAAGATGCAACAGCGGTACACGAGCAGTACTTC. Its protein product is CASSQDATAVHEQYF.